This T cell receptor beta chain appears in the sequencing data of a study of type 1 regulatory T cells. Background on the study: This in vitro CD4 product, T-allo10, is enriched for Tr1 cells and alloantigen-specific. Findings and caveats of the study: Compared with non-Tr1 cells, Tr1 cells showed a narrower TCR repertoire.

TCRdb passed the reads through MiXCR, listing each CDR3 protein once. The sample has around 64,000 distinct CDR3 sequences; under 25% are singletons. A word on this clonotype: Its matching antigen is unknown.

There are 13 residues in the CDR3. Trimming removed 1 base from V and 4 bases from J, with 11 bases in between. Germline V gene lookup returns CDR1 GTSNPN and CDR2 SVGIG (reference sequence). Sequenced sample: cultured type 1 regulatory T (Tr1) cells, either the whole culture or a sorted fraction (not recorded which). The clonotype was recovered from a human donor in good health. V and J are TRBV30 and TRBJ2-7; D unclear. CDR3 nucleotide sequence: TGTGCCTGGAGTGGCGGTTCTCCGTACGAGCAGTACTTC. Residues: CAWSGGSPYEQYF. The full variable domain, in which reference TRBV30 and TRBJ2-7 provide the parts outside the CDR3, is SQTIHQWPATLVQPVGSPLSLECTVEGTSNPNLYWYRQAAGRGLQLLFYSVGIGQISSEVPQNLSASRPQDRQFILSSKKLLLSDSGFYLCAWSGGSPYEQYFGPGTRLTVT.